The 32 T cell receptor beta chains below come from one sample, sequenced in a study of blood T cells in healthy people across ages (dated by TCRdb to the mid-2010s). Libraries were built with 5' RACE. Sequencing relied on an Illumina HiSeq 2500. A second PCR of roughly 6 to 12 cycles was run with a J-beta primer mix and a sample-barcoded 5' primer. TCRdb took the public reads, trimmed them with fastp at Q25, ran MiXCR for clone calling and kept in-frame beta chains. Rows merge per CDR3 protein into single entries with the most common DNA and genes. Across this sample there are approximately 770,000 distinct CDR3 sequences, with about 62% seen only once. In total, the top ten clones hold around 20% of the sample. The specimen was blood. The receptors shown here come from a man aged 25-45 years in good health.

The V gene is TRBV12-3 or TRBV12-4, the J gene TRBJ2-5, with a weak D call TRBD2 (5 bases). The CDR3 loop spans 14 amino acids. The V end was cut by 8 bases, the J end by 5 bases, with 18 bases between. The CDR3 DNA follows: TGTGCCAGCGGCAAAGGACTGCCGCCTGAGACCCAGTACTTC. Translating it yields CASGKGLPPETQYF.

J is TRBJ2-7 and V is TRBV5-6, with D unclear. Trimming removed 1 base from V and 8 bases from J, with 19 bases in between. The CDR3 is 15 residues long. Germline V gene data show CDR1 as SGHDT and CDR2 as YYEEEE. CDR3 DNA: TGTGCCAGCAGCTTGACGGTGACCGCGCTTCAAAAGCAGTACTTC. Amino acids: CASSLTVTALQKQYF.

The J gene is TRBJ2-2, the V gene TRBV29-1; 13 bases are shared with TRBD2. Unmatched junction bases numbered 1, after V lost 5 bases and J lost 4 bases. CDR1 is SQVTM and CDR2 is ANQGSEA in the germline V gene. The CDR3 covers 14 residues. The DNA of the CDR3 is TGCAGCGTTCGGACTAGCGGGAGCACCGGGGAGCTGTTTTTT. Amino acids: CSVRTSGSTGELFF.

DNA for the CDR3: TGTGCCAGCAGCGTTCGACCAAACAGGGGGGATACGCAGTATTTT. This sequence encodes CASSVRPNRGDTQYF. The rearrangement links TRBV7-4 to TRBJ2-3, with 8 bases that match TRBD1. Trimming at V came to 5 bases and at J to 6 bases, leaving 10 bases not matched to a gene. Looked up from germline, CDR1 is SGHVT and CDR2 is SQSDAQ. CDR3 size: 15 residues.

The V and J genes are TRBV3-1 and TRBJ1-1; no clear D gene. The V end was cut by 3 bases, the J end by 8 bases, with 4 bases between. The CDR3 is 10 residues long. Germline CDR1 LGHDT, CDR2 YNNKEL (reference sequence). This chain's CDR3 is CASSHAEAFF. The CDR3 bases are TGTGCCAGCAGCCACGCCGAAGCTTTCTTT.

In nucleotides, the CDR3 is TGTGCCAGCAGTTACTCGACCTCCTATCAGCCCCAGCATTTT. It specifies CASSYSTSYQPQHF. The gene calls are TRBV6-2 or TRBV6-3 and TRBJ1-5; D is ambiguous. Germline assignment: CDR1 MNHEY and CDR2 SVGEGT. Between the trimmed V and J ends, which lost 0 bases and 5 bases, there was a span of 8 bases. The CDR3 runs to 14 residues.

The chain is built from TRBV20-1 and TRBJ2-5, with 8 bases identical to TRBD2. Matching the DNA end better, TRBJ2-7 makes the J call doubtful. Germline assignment: CDR1 DFQATT and CDR2 SNEGSKA (reference sequence). CDR3 length equals 15 residues. The CDR3 loop is CSARDEREITYEQYF. In DNA form, the CDR3 reads TGCAGTGCTAGAGATGAGCGGGAGATAACCTACGAGCAGTACTTC.

The chain is built from TRBV7-9 and TRBJ2-7; D is unresolved. V lost 5 bases and J lost 5, with 10 bases in between. Germline CDR1 is SEHNR and CDR2 is FQNEAQ (reference sequence). The CDR3 totals 12 residues. CDR3 nucleotide sequence: TGTGCCAGCAGCCCCCCTTACCACGAGCAGTACTTC. Amino acid sequence: CASSPPYHEQYF.

This clonotype was observed a few times. The gene calls are TRBV12-3 or TRBV12-4 and TRBJ2-4; D call uncertain. This CDR3 is 18 amino acids long. Deletions cut 1 base from V and 0 bases from J, with 16 bases between. In nucleotides, the CDR3 is TGTGCCAGCAGTTTAGGAAACTCAAGGGTCCTAGCCAAAAACATTCAGTACTTC. Translation gives CASSLGNSRVLAKNIQYF.

The V and J genes are TRBV11-1 and TRBJ1-1; 7 nucleotides line up with TRBD1. V lost 6 bases, J lost 2 bases, and 9 bases stayed unmatched. Looked up from germline, CDR1 is SGHAT and CDR2 is FQDESV (reference sequence). The CDR3 loop spans 15 amino acids. The CDR3 DNA is TGTGCCAGCAGTCGAAAGGGGGCCGGTAACACTGAAGCTTTCTTT. This codes for CASSRKGAGNTEAFF.

The V and J genes are TRBV20-1 and TRBJ2-1; TRBD1 might be the D (6 bases). The J call is uncertain, as TRBJ2-7 better fits the DNA end. Germline CDR1 reads DFQATT; CDR2 reads SNEGSKA (reference sequence). The CDR3 sequence is 13 residues long. CDR3: CSAEGVSYNEQYF. The CDR3 DNA is TGCAGTGCTGAGGGGGTCTCCTACAATGAGCAGTACTTC.

This chain uses TRBV4-2 with TRBJ2-4, with D possibly being TRBD2 (6 bases). From germline, CDR1 is LGHNA and CDR2 YNFKEQ. V gave up 1 base and J gave up 1 base, with 8 bases separating them. The CDR3 is made up of 15 amino acids. CDR3 coding DNA: TGTGCCAGCAGCCAAGTACGGGGGGCCAAAAACATTCAGTACTTC. Translated: CASSQVRGAKNIQYF.

This chain connects TRBV20-1 to TRBJ2-4; weak D call: TRBD2 (6 bases). The J call is uncertain, as TRBJ2-7 better fits the DNA end. CDR3 length equals 13 residues. Germline assignment: CDR1 DFQATT and CDR2 SNEGSKA (reference sequence). CDR3: CSASIGEVSEQYF. As DNA, the CDR3 is TGCAGTGCTAGTATAGGGGAGGTCTCCGAGCAGTACTTC.

The chain recombines TRBV4-1 with TRBJ2-1, with a possible D match to TRBD1 (5 bases). Germline assignment: CDR1 MGHRA and CDR2 YSYEKL. V lost 0 bases to trimming and J lost 6 bases, with 30 bases between them. This CDR3 has 21 amino acids. CDR3 loop: CASSQDGMDGWGRFGANEQFF. The DNA for the CDR3 is TGCGCCAGCAGCCAAGATGGAATGGACGGTTGGGGTAGATTTGGGGCCAATGAGCAGTTCTTC.

J is TRBJ1-1 and V is TRBV25-1; the D gene is possibly TRBD1 (5 bases). Per germline, CDR1 MGHDK and CDR2 SYGVNS. The germline V and J ends were trimmed by 3 bases and 7 bases, with 12 bases remaining between them. This CDR3 is built from 13 residues. CDR3 sequence: CASSDPGKGEAFF. In DNA form, the CDR3 reads TGTGCCAGCAGTGATCCAGGGAAGGGTGAAGCTTTCTTT.

About this clonotype itself: One end of the junction does not line up with germline, which may come from a read error. This sequence joins TRBV5-1 and TRBJ2-1, with 7 bases matching TRBD1. This CDR3 is 13 amino acids long. CDR1 and CDR2 from the germline V gene are SGHRS and YFSETQ. The DNA for the CDR3 is TGCGCCAGCAGTTGGGACAGCTACAAGGAGCAGTTCTTC. It translates to CASSWDSYKEQFF.

The chain joins TRBV19 to TRBJ2-5; D is unresolved. The V gene's germline CDR1 is LNHDA and CDR2 SQIVND (reference sequence). CDR3 length: 16 residues. Trimming removed 6 bases at V and 1 base at J, with 18 bases between. The CDR3 DNA sequence: TGTGCCAGTAGCGTCAGGCCTGGCATCCCCCAAGAGACCCAGTACTTC. Amino acid sequence: CASSVRPGIPQETQYF.

This clonotype occurred a few times. The genes are TRBV9 and TRBJ2-7, with D possibly called TRBD1 or TRBD2 (5 bases each). Trimming cost V 2 bases and J 1 base, with 19 bases left between them. CDR1 is SGDLS and CDR2 is YYNGEE in the germline V gene. This CDR3 is 17 amino acids long. This chain's CDR3 is CASSVSREAGYSYEQYF. CDR3 sequence (DNA): TGTGCCAGCAGCGTTTCCCGGGAAGCAGGGTATTCCTACGAGCAGTACTTC.

This clonotype appeared a single time. This chain uses TRBV6-2 or TRBV6-3 with TRBJ2-1; 13 bases agree with TRBD2. Germline V lookup: CDR1 MNHEY, CDR2 SVGEGT. Trimming cost V 10 bases and J 8 bases; bases outside gene matches: 23. CDR3 size: 19 residues. The CDR3 sequence is CATTRGLAGAGGPSHEQFF. DNA of the CDR3: TGTGCCACCACGAGAGGACTAGCGGGAGCGGGTGGCCCCTCCCATGAGCAGTTCTTC.

The chain uses TRBV6-5 and TRBJ1-2; unclear D gene. V lost 0 bases and J 7 bases, leaving 9 bases between the germline ends. Germline CDR1 MNHEY, CDR2 SVGAGI. The CDR3 extends over 13 amino acids. The CDR3 region is CASSYSIGSGYTF. For the CDR3, the DNA is TGTGCCAGCAGTTACTCGATAGGGTCTGGCTACACCTTC.

The rearrangement uses TRBV29-1 and TRBJ2-3, with D possibly TRBD2 on 6 matching bases. Per the germline V gene, CDR1 is SQVTM and CDR2 is ANQGSEA. The CDR3 has 15 amino acids. Trimming pared 0 bases from V and 4 bases from J, leaving 14 bases between. The CDR3 protein is CSVEDPRESPDTQYF. CDR3 in DNA: TGCAGCGTTGAAGATCCCCGGGAGTCCCCAGATACGCAGTATTTT.

This clonotype showed up just once. The chain combines TRBV3-1 with TRBJ1-1; the D gene is possibly TRBD1 (5 bases). CDR1 and CDR2 (germline): LGHDT, YNNKEL (reference sequence). V was trimmed by 4 bases and J by 3 bases, leaving 15 bases between them. The CDR3 contains 15 residues. CDR3 DNA sequence: TGTGCCAGCAGCCTTTCCGGGACCTCACACACTGAAGCTTTCTTT. Translating it yields CASSLSGTSHTEAFF.

This clonotype came up a few times. V usage is TRBV25-1 and J usage is TRBJ1-2, with 9 bases fitting TRBD1. Trimming cost V 2 bases and J 3 bases; bases outside gene matches: 4. Germline lookup yields CDR1 MGHDK and CDR2 SYGVNS. The CDR3 consists of 15 residues. The CDR3 DNA sequence: TGTGCCAGCAGTGAAGCTCGGACAGGGGACTATGGCTACACCTTC. It specifies CASSEARTGDYGYTF.

The gene calls are TRBV10-3 and TRBJ2-7; 11 nucleotides line up with TRBD1. CDR1 is ENHRY and CDR2 is SYGVKD in the germline V gene. V gave up 4 bases and J gave up 3 bases; unmatched junction bases: 8. The CDR3 loop spans 16 amino acids. Here the CDR3 reads CAISGSPGQGVYEQYF. The CDR3, as DNA: TGTGCCATCAGTGGGAGCCCGGGACAGGGGGTCTACGAGCAGTACTTC.

The chain couples TRBV6-1 to TRBJ1-1, with D hard to call. CDR3 size: 11 residues. The V gene lost 2 bases and the J gene lost 8 bases, with 6 bases spanning the gap. Germline values: CDR1 MNHNS, CDR2 SASEGT. CDR3 region: CASSENGEAFF. CDR3 DNA: TGTGCCAGCAGTGAAAATGGGGAAGCTTTCTTT.

The rearrangement links TRBV5-1 to TRBJ2-1; 8 nucleotides line up with TRBD1. Germline V gene sequence: CDR1 SGHRS, CDR2 YFSETQ. V dropped 3 bases and J dropped 9; count of bases not matched to a gene: 8. The CDR3 extends over 14 amino acids. CDR3 bases: TGCGCCAGCAGCTACTTGGACAGGGCCGGTGAGCAGTTCTTC. Translated: CASSYLDRAGEQFF.

CDR3: CSASTVIGWADTQYF. CDR3 nucleotide sequence: TGCAGTGCTAGCACGGTCATTGGGTGGGCAGATACGCAGTATTTT. The chain employs TRBV20-1 and TRBJ2-3; D not resolved. The V gene lost 3 bases and the J gene lost 4 bases, with 17 bases spanning the gap. CDR1 and CDR2 (germline): DFQATT, SNEGSKA (reference sequence). The length of the CDR3 is 15 residues.

The V call is TRBV6-6, the J call TRBJ1-2; tentatively, D is TRBD1 (6 bases). Trimming pared 6 bases from V and 6 bases from J, leaving 17 bases between. The CDR3 is made up of 14 amino acids. Germline V gene lookup returns CDR1 MNHNY and CDR2 SVGAGI (reference sequence). The CDR3, as DNA: TGTGCCAGCAGGACCGTAACAGGGAATGATGGCTACACCTTC. This encodes CASRTVTGNDGYTF.

The CDR3 loop is CASSLDGVVNNSPLHF. CDR3 sequence (DNA): TGTGCCAGCAGCTTGGATGGGGTGGTGAATAATTCACCCCTCCACTTT. The rearrangement joins TRBV5-5 to TRBJ1-6; D is ambiguous. The ends were cut back, 0 bases at V and 5 bases at J, with 12 bases in the middle. The CDR3 covers 16 residues. Germline V CDR1 and CDR2: SGHKS, YYEKEE (reference sequence).

The rearrangement links TRBV20-1 to TRBJ2-3; 10 bases are a match to TRBD2. Germline V CDR1 and CDR2: DFQATT, SNEGSKA (reference sequence). V was pared by 4 bases and J by 2 bases, with 6 bases of the junction left unmatched. CDR3 length: 15 residues. The CDR3 loop is CSANSGRAPTDTQYF. CDR3 nucleotides: TGCAGTGCTAACAGCGGGAGGGCCCCCACAGATACGCAGTATTTT.

In its sample, this clonotype was seen a few times. V usage is TRBV6-2 or TRBV6-3 and J usage is TRBJ1-1, with D unclear. This CDR3 comprises 16 residues. V was pared by 2 bases and J by 3 bases, with 16 bases between. Germline V gene lookup returns CDR1 MNHEY and CDR2 SVGEGT. CDR3 loop: CASSYLRAGFDTEAFF. The CDR3 coding sequence is TGTGCCAGCAGTTACCTGCGCGCCGGGTTTGACACTGAAGCTTTCTTT.

This clonotype was seen repeatedly, ten times or more. Germline is not matched at one junction end, which may reflect a read error. This chain links TRBV7-2 with TRBJ2-5; D ambiguous. The germline V gene encodes CDR1 SGHTA and CDR2 FQGNSA. This CDR3 region has 12 residues. The CDR3 is CASSLAGETQYF. The CDR3 nucleotides are TGCGCCAGCAGCTTGGCCGGGGAGACCCAGTACTTC.